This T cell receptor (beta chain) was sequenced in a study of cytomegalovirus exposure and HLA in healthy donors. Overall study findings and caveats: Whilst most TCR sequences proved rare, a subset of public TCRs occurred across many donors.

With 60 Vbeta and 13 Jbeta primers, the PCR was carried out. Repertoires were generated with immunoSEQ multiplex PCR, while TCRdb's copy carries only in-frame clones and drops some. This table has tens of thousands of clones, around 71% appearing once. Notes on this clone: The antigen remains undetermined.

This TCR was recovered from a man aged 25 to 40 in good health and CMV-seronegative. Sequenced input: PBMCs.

CDR3 sequence: CASSLTQGAGVTEAFF. CDR3 sequence (DNA): TGTGCCAGCAGCTTAACGCAGGGGGCCGGGGTCACTGAAGCTTTCTTT. J is TRBJ1-1 and V is TRBV7-2, with 8 positions matching TRBD1. The ends lost 2 bases at V and 4 bases at J; junction bases unmatched: 9. Germline V gene sequence: CDR1 SGHTA, CDR2 FQGNSA. There are 16 residues in the CDR3.